This entry describes one T cell receptor beta chain. Its antigen is as yet unknown. There are 16 residues in the CDR3. V was pared by 5 bases and J by 5 bases, with 18 bases between. From germline, CDR1 is MNHEY and CDR2 SMNVEV (reference sequence). TCRdb's table, derived via immunoSEQ multiplex PCR, lists solely in-frame clones and lacks some. The sample shows more than 12,000 clones, approximately 63% of them seen only once. This sample is part of a study of CD4+ T cells in melanoma. Study results and caveats: CD8+ T cell, macrophage and B cell function reportedly correlated with neoantigen-specific CD4+ T cells.

The receptor was isolated from a human donor with melanoma. V and J are TRBV27 and TRBJ2-2; D might be TRBD2 (6 bases). Sequenced input: cells from a culture (not recorded whether cultured in vitro). The CDR3 sequence: CASSPLTGVATGELFF. As DNA, the CDR3 is TGTGCCAGCAGTCCCCTGACGGGGGTCGCTACCGGGGAGCTGTTTTTT.